The present TCR beta chain was sequenced within a study of cytomegalovirus exposure and HLA in healthy donors. Study results and limitations: The finding came from a later analysis; first-cohort TCR clusters tended to co-occur in the roughly 110 validation repertoires.

Data came from immunoSEQ multiplex PCR; TCRdb stores just in-frame clones and leaves some out. There are approximately 130,000 clones in the sample; 85% to 90% occur only once, and approximately 2.1% lies in the top ten. Regarding this clone: As yet, its antigen is unknown.

After removal of 5 bases from V and 5 bases from J, the junction contained 12 bases not matched to a gene. Per germline, CDR1 SGHDN and CDR2 FVKESK. This CDR3 has 16 amino acids. The chain joins TRBV14 to TRBJ1-2; the match to TRBD1 covers 9 bases. This clonotype was sampled from a woman under 30 in good health and CMV-seronegative. Sequences were obtained from PBMCs. The DNA for the CDR3 is TGTGCCAGCAGCAACACCGGGACAGGGAGAGGATATGGCTACACCTTC. It encodes CASSNTGTGRGYGYTF. Full variable domain (missing parts from reference TRBV14 and TRBJ1-2): EAGVTQFPSHSVIEKGQTVTLRCDPISGHDNLYWYRRVMGKEIKFLLHFVKESKQDESGMPNNRFLAERTGGTYSTLKVQPAELEDSGVYFCASSNTGTGRGYGYTFGSGTRLTVV.